These T cell receptor beta chains were read from a single sample in a study of T cell changes during pregnancy in multiple sclerosis. Data came from immunoSEQ multiplex PCR; TCRdb stores just in-frame clones and leaves some out. This sample yields 90,000 to 95,000 clones, of which 91% are seen a single time; 0.9% to 0.95% belongs to the top ten. The material was peripheral blood, obtained before pregnancy. The source is a female donor with multiple sclerosis, enrolled in a pregnancy study. CDR3s include the opening cysteine and the closing phenylalanine or tryptophan. D genes are given only for firm matches. Clone size is stated in some rows and not others, as once, few, many or a class when expanded.

v_call,j_call,d_call,clone_size,cdr3_aa,cdr3_nt
TRBV19,TRBJ1-2,.,once,CASSLNGYGNGVNYGYTF,TGTGCCAGTAGTTTAAACGGTTACGGAAACGGAGTTAACTATGGCTACACCTTC
TRBV5-1,TRBJ1-2,.,.,CASSPGGGPGDGYTF,TGCGCCAGCAGCCCGGGCGGGGGCCCCGGGGATGGCTACACCTTC
TRBV19,TRBJ2-6,.,.,CASSPGFSGANVLTF,TGTGCCAGTAGTCCAGGGTTCTCTGGGGCCAACGTCCTGACTTTC
TRBV19,TRBJ2-3,.,.,CASSISGADTQYF,TGTGCCAGTAGTATATCGGGGGCAGATACGCAGTATTTT
TRBV9,TRBJ2-7,TRBD1,.,CASSAGQGVIYEQYF,TGTGCCAGCAGCGCCGGACAGGGGGTAATTTACGAGCAGTACTTC
TRBV20-1,TRBJ2-7,.,.,CSAGTYEQYF,TGCAGTGCCGGGACCTACGAGCAGTACTTC
TRBV2,TRBJ2-5,TRBD2,.,CASRKLAGSSQETQYF,TGTGCCAGCAGGAAACTAGCGGGGAGCTCCCAAGAGACCCAGTACTTC
TRBV14,TRBJ1-1,.,.,CASSQRQNLNTEAFF,TGTGCCAGCAGCCAGAGACAGAACCTTAACACTGAAGCTTTCTTT
TRBV7-6,TRBJ2-6,.,.,CASSPVPQSSGANVLTF,TGTGCCAGCAGCCCAGTCCCGCAAAGTTCTGGGGCCAACGTCCTGACTTTC
TRBV7-8,TRBJ2-2,TRBD1,once,CASRPGTVVTGELFF,TGTGCCAGCAGACCGGGGACAGTGGTTACCGGGGAGCTGTTTTTT
TRBV12-5,TRBJ1-5,TRBD1,.,CASGLGDREDQPQHF,TGTGCTAGTGGTTTGGGGGACAGGGAGGATCAGCCCCAGCATTTT
TRBV19,TRBJ2-6,TRBD1,.,CASSGTGTTGANVLTF,TGTGCCAGTAGTGGGACAGGTACTACTGGGGCCAACGTCCTGACTTTC
TRBV2,TRBJ1-1,TRBD1,.,CASSASRTGTTEAFF,TGTGCCAGCAGTGCGAGTCGGACAGGGACCACTGAAGCTTTCTTT
TRBV6-4,TRBJ1-1,TRBD1,.,CASSQTGTGVTEAFF,TGTGCCAGCAGTCAGACCGGGACAGGGGTCACTGAAGCTTTCTTT
TRBV16,TRBJ2-3,.,.,CASSQIGGLEDTQYF,TGTGCCAGCAGCCAAATAGGCGGGTTGGAGGATACGCAGTATTTT
TRBV7-9,TRBJ2-7,.,.,CASSLFQGRSYEQYF,TGTGCCAGCAGCTTATTCCAGGGGCGGTCCTACGAGCAGTACTTC
TRBV6-4,TRBJ2-3,TRBD2,.,CASSATSGGTDTQYF,TGTGCCAGCAGCGCGACTAGCGGGGGCACAGATACGCAGTATTTT
TRBV10-3,TRBJ2-7,.,.,CAISETGQSSYEQYF,TGTGCCATCAGTGAGACAGGGCAGAGCTCCTACGAGCAGTACTTC
TRBV5-8,TRBJ2-1,TRBD1,few,CASNKRDRLNNEQFF,TGTGCCAGCAATAAAAGGGACAGGCTAAACAATGAGCAGTTCTTC
TRBV21-1,TRBJ2-6,.,.,CASTVGGQGAPGANVLTF,TGTGCCAGCACCGTAGGGGGACAGGGGGCGCCCGGGGCCAACGTCCTGACTTTC
TRBV9,TRBJ1-1,.,.,CASSVVGTETDEAFF,TGTGCCAGCAGCGTAGTAGGGACTGAGACTGATGAAGCTTTCTTT
TRBV5-4,TRBJ1-1,TRBD1,.,CASSFGQGRTEAFF,TGTGCCAGCAGCTTCGGACAGGGAAGGACTGAAGCTTTCTTT
TRBV12-5,TRBJ1-1,.,.,CASGLSNRERAFF,TGTGCTAGTGGTTTGTCCAACAGGGAGCGAGCTTTCTTT
TRBV28,TRBJ2-7,.,.,CASSPSGHQYF,TGTGCCAGCAGTCCTTCCGGTCATCAGTACTTC
TRBV7-8,TRBJ1-1,.,.,CASSLSLGQNTEAFF,TGTGCCAGCAGCTTAAGTCTTGGACAGAACACTGAAGCTTTCTTT
TRBV27,TRBJ1-6,.,.,CASRSHGGDNSPLHF,TGTGCCAGCAGATCGCACGGGGGGGATAATTCACCCCTCCACTTT
TRBV9,TRBJ2-1,.,.,CASSAQGHEQFF,TGTGCCAGCAGCGCACAGGGCCATGAGCAGTTCTTC
TRBV28,TRBJ1-5,TRBD1,few,CASSLGWTGGGQPQHF,TGTGCCAGCAGTTTAGGATGGACAGGGGGAGGTCAGCCCCAGCATTTT
TRBV6-4,TRBJ1-3,.,few,CASRTEVSGNTIYF,TGTGCCAGCAGAACGGAGGTATCTGGAAACACCATATATTTT
TRBV7-3,TRBJ1-1,TRBD1,.,CASSSQGMNTEAFF,TGTGCCAGCAGCTCACAGGGGATGAACACTGAAGCTTTCTTT
TRBV21-1,TRBJ2-7,.,.,CASSKKLGPPGGF,TGTGCCAGCAGCAAAAAGTTGGGGCCCCCGGGTGGCTTC
TRBV25-1,TRBJ1-2,TRBD1,.,CASSALGQPPFYGYTF,TGTGCCAGCAGTGCGCTGGGACAGCCGCCATTCTATGGCTACACCTTC
TRBV4-1,TRBJ2-7,.,.,CASSQVASGRGEQYF,TGCGCCAGCAGCCAAGTAGCGAGCGGTCGAGGGGAGCAGTACTTC
TRBV18,TRBJ1-3,.,.,CASSPPGHAGGNTIYF,TGTGCCAGCTCACCACCGGGACACGCCGGTGGAAACACCATATATTTT
TRBV5-4,TRBJ2-5,.,.,CASGGLTGTQYF,TGTGCCAGTGGGGGCCTGACGGGGACCCAGTACTTC
TRBV5-5,TRBJ2-3,.,once,CASSLVSGARGDTQYF,TGTGCCAGCAGCTTGGTGTCGGGAGCAAGGGGAGATACGCAGTATTTT
TRBV7-2,TRBJ1-2,.,.,CASSLPEAYGYTF,TGTGCCAGCAGCTTACCCGAGGCCTATGGCTACACCTTC
TRBV2,TRBJ1-4,.,.,CASTIQGWTTNEKLFF,TGTGCCAGCACCATTCAGGGGTGGACAACTAATGAAAAACTGTTTTTT
TRBV5-8,TRBJ1-2,TRBD1,.,CASSTRRGQAEYYGYTF,TGTGCCAGCAGCACGCGCCGGGGACAGGCCGAATACTATGGCTACACCTTC
TRBV6-1,TRBJ2-2,.,.,CASSRQEWTGELFF,TGTGCCAGCAGCCGACAGGAATGGACCGGGGAGCTGTTTTTT
TRBV19,TRBJ1-1,.,.,CASSMYRQEAFF,TGTGCCAGTAGTATGTACAGACAAGAAGCTTTCTTT
TRBV7-2,TRBJ2-1,TRBD2,.,CASSPNPLAGGEQFF,TGTGCCAGCAGTCCAAACCCTCTAGCGGGAGGAGAGCAGTTCTTC
TRBV28,TRBJ2-5,.,.,CASSIASLQETQYF,TGTGCCAGCAGCATTGCGTCACTCCAAGAGACCCAGTACTTC
TRBV18,TRBJ1-3,.,.,CASSPPTGVSGNTIYF,TGTGCCAGCTCACCACCGACCGGGGTCTCTGGAAACACCATATATTTT
TRBV29-1,TRBJ1-1,.,.,CSVLVRSGTEAFF,TGCAGCGTCCTAGTAAGATCGGGCACTGAAGCTTTCTTT
TRBV28,TRBJ2-7,.,.,CASRFQNYEQYF,TGTGCCAGCAGATTCCAGAACTACGAGCAGTACTTC
TRBV2,TRBJ2-1,TRBD2,once,CASIGQRGTNEQFF,TGTGCCAGCATCGGCCAGCGGGGGACCAATGAGCAGTTCTTC
TRBV19,TRBJ1-1,TRBD1,.,CASRDRGTEAFF,TGTGCCTCCCGGGACAGGGGAACTGAAGCTTTCTTT
TRBV9,TRBJ2-7,TRBD2,.,CASSVGGGTYEQYF,TGTGCCAGCAGCGTAGGGGGAGGGACCTACGAGCAGTACTTC
TRBV11-3,TRBJ2-7,.,once,CASSFRTSYEQYF,TGTGCCAGCAGCTTCCGGACATCCTACGAGCAGTACTTC
TRBV19,TRBJ2-1,TRBD1,.,CASSLGTGYNEQFF,TGTGCCAGTAGTCTCGGGACAGGCTACAATGAGCAGTTCTTC
TRBV4-3,TRBJ1-1,TRBD1,.,CASSQFPLGQAVEAFF,TGCGCCAGCAGCCAATTTCCCCTAGGACAGGCAGTTGAAGCTTTCTTT
TRBV29-1,TRBJ2-7,.,.,CSVRQLGAGSYEQYF,TGCAGCGTTAGACAGCTGGGGGCAGGTTCTTACGAGCAGTACTTC